This T cell receptor (beta chain) was sequenced during a study of T cell repertoires in cytomegalovirus infection. At the level of the study: From public TCR beta signatures came an indication of both CMV infection and matching HLA type. Whole-study results and caveats: People with CMV and the relevant HLA were identified by cumulative public TCR beta family frequency. The ex vivo response was dominated by HLA-C-restricted CMV-specific TCR beta clonotypes.

This clonotype was found many times. No antigen is known for it. V was pared by 1 base and J by 4 bases, with 7 bases between. The CDR3 loop spans 14 amino acids. CDR1 and CDR2 from the germline V gene are SGHVS and FQNEAQ. Each CDR3 protein is one row after TCRdb ran MiXCR on the reads. The sample lists about 230,000 distinct CDR3 sequences, about 23% seen once, with 18% in the top ten. What was sequenced was CD8+ T cells from PBMCs. The chain combines TRBV7-8 with TRBJ1-4, with D unclear. The origin of this receptor is a human donor in good health (CMV status not recorded). Some clones in this sample may be carry-over from other donors' samples. The CDR3 sequence: CASSLGQFNEKLFF. CDR3 DNA: TGTGCCAGCAGCTTAGGCCAGTTTAATGAAAAACTGTTTTTT.